The 5 T cell receptor beta chains below were found in one sample sequenced in a study of T cell changes during pregnancy in multiple sclerosis. The repertoire was sequenced with immunoSEQ multiplex PCR; TCRdb's copy has only in-frame clones and lacks some. The sample lists more than 40,000 clones, approximately 94% seen once, with around 0.6% in the top ten. The material sequenced was CD4+ T cells from peripheral blood mononuclear cells, taken in the second trimester of pregnancy. The receptors were sampled from a female donor with multiple sclerosis, enrolled in a pregnancy study.

V and J are TRBV15 and TRBJ1-5, with 8 bases aligning to TRBD1. The CDR3 loop spans 19 amino acids. The germline V gene has CDR1 LNHNV and CDR2 YYDKDF (reference sequence). The V segment lost 7 bases and the J segment 4 bases; nucleotides outside the gene matches: 21. CDR3 sequence reads: CATNRLTLIGTGTNQPQHF. Here the CDR3 DNA reads TGTGCCACCAACAGGCTAACCCTGATCGGGACAGGCACTAATCAGCCCCAGCATTTT.

V is TRBV6-5 and J is TRBJ1-2, with D tentatively TRBD1 (6 bases). V was shortened by 0 bases and J by 2 bases, with 7 bases between the two germline ends. Germline V lookup: CDR1 MNHEY, CDR2 SVGAGI. CDR3 size: 14 residues. CDR3 sequence: CASSYSTGNYGYTF. The CDR3 nucleotides are TGTGCCAGCAGTTACTCGACAGGCAACTATGGCTACACCTTC.

The CDR3 DNA follows: TGTGCCAGCAGCGTAGGGGTCCAGGATCTGGTTGGCTACACCTTC. This codes for CASSVGVQDLVGYTF. This chain connects TRBV9 to TRBJ1-2; D remains ambiguous. Between the trimmed V and J ends, which lost 0 bases and 7 bases, there was a span of 16 bases. The germline CDR1 and CDR2 sequences are SGDLS and YYNGEE. This CDR3 region has 15 residues.

The genes are TRBV30 and TRBJ1-2; D possibly corresponds to TRBD1 (5 bases). Germline CDR1 GTSNPN, CDR2 SVGIG (reference sequence). With 3 bases removed from V and 8 bases from J, the gap between germline ends came to 19 bases. The CDR3 consists of 14 residues. CDR3 in DNA: TGTGCCTGGAGATCTAGGAGGGGCAGCCGGGGCTACACCTTC. This translates into CAWRSRRGSRGYTF.

V and J are TRBV4-1 and TRBJ2-3, with TRBD1 identical over 12 bases. The V and J ends lost 2 bases and 5 bases, in that order; junction bases with no gene match: 5. Germline V gene data show CDR1 as MGHRA and CDR2 as YSYEKL. The CDR3 has 16 residues. The CDR3 here is CASSQPGTGGRDTQYF. CDR3 nucleotide sequence: TGCGCCAGCAGCCAACCCGGGACAGGGGGCAGAGATACGCAGTATTTT.